The entry that follows covers one T cell receptor (beta chain) sequence. This entry is derived from a study of control samples from healthy donors and cancer patients. Clones were read by immunoSEQ multiplex PCR, and TCRdb kept only the in-frame ones, dropping some. The table lists more than 95,000 clones, roughly 87% of them singletons, with 1.5% to 2% in the top ten. V dropped 7 bases and J dropped 3 bases, with 13 bases sitting between them. CDR3 size: 14 residues. Germline V gene lookup returns CDR1 LNHDA and CDR2 SQIVND (reference sequence). Sequencing used blood. The origin of this receptor is a man in his late teens or twenties in good health. The V and J genes are TRBV19 and TRBJ2-1; tentative D call: TRBD2 (6 bases). Written as DNA, the CDR3 is TGTGCCAGTACCGGCGGGATCTTCTACAATGAGCAGTTCTTC. Protein: CASTGGIFYNEQFF.